A selection of T cell receptor beta chains follows, all from one sample in a study of identical twins. TCRdb recomputed calls from the 5' RACE reads with MiXCR, one row per CDR3 protein. The repertoire holds hundreds of thousands of distinct CDR3 sequences, with roughly 6% as singletons. The sample taken for sequencing was naive T cells sorted from blood. These receptors all stem from a man younger than 35 in good health. CDR3s include the opening cysteine and the closing phenylalanine or tryptophan. D genes are given only for firm matches. Rows give clone size only sometimes, using once, few, many, or a class for an expanded clone.

j_gene | v_gene | abundance | d_gene | CDR3aa | CDR3nt
TRBJ2-3 | TRBV6-5 | - | - | CASSYPGPTDTQYF | TGTGCCAGCAGTTACCCGGGACCTACAGATACGCAGTATTTT
TRBJ2-3 | TRBV6-2/TRBV6-3 | many | TRBD2 | CASSGLAGGDTQYF | TGTGCCAGCAGTGGACTAGCGGGTGGGGATACGCAGTATTTT
TRBJ2-7 | TRBV4-2 | many | - | CASSQDEQASYEQYF | TGTGCCAGCAGCCAAGATGAACAAGCGTCCTACGAGCAGTACTTC
TRBJ1-5 | TRBV20-1 | many | - | CSARPRDLGNQPQHF | TGCAGTGCTAGGCCCCGGGACTTGGGCAATCAGCCCCAGCATTTT
TRBJ2-7 | TRBV5-1 | few | - | CASSPPASYEQYF | TGCGCCAGCAGCCCCCCAGCCTCCTACGAGCAGTACTTC
TRBJ1-2 | TRBV7-9 | - | - | CASSLRQGYTF | TGTGCCAGCAGCCTCAGACAGGGCTACACCTTC
TRBJ2-3 | TRBV5-1 | many | TRBD1 | CASSSTGARTDTQYF | TGCGCCAGCAGCTCGACAGGGGCAAGGACAGATACGCAGTATTTT
TRBJ2-6 | TRBV25-1 | - | - | CASRGWGFSSGANVLTF | TGTGCCAGTCGAGGGTGGGGGTTTTCCTCCGGGGCCAACGTCCTGACTTTC
TRBJ2-7 | TRBV7-2 | - | TRBD2 | CASSLAGSGNEQYF | TGTGCCAGCAGCTTAGCGGGTAGCGGGAACGAGCAGTACTTC
TRBJ2-7 | TRBV28 | few | TRBD2 | CASRAGSAGGPYEQYF | TGTGCCAGCAGGGCCGGCTCAGCGGGAGGACCCTACGAGCAGTACTTC
TRBJ2-1 | TRBV10-3 | many | - | CAISGKSKGEPPNEQFF | TGTGCCATCAGTGGCAAATCCAAGGGGGAGCCCCCCAATGAGCAGTTCTTC
TRBJ2-7 | TRBV9 | many | - | CASSTQEVGEQYF | TGTGCCAGCAGCACACAAGAAGTGGGCGAGCAGTACTTC
TRBJ2-1 | TRBV11-1 | - | TRBD2 | CASSLEASGSMDEQFF | TGTGCCAGCAGCTTAGAGGCTAGCGGGAGTATGGATGAGCAGTTCTTC
TRBJ2-1 | TRBV20-1 | many | TRBD2 | CSLKREGLWDEQFF | TGCAGTTTGAAGCGGGAGGGCCTATGGGATGAGCAGTTCTTC
TRBJ2-1 | TRBV12-5 | - | - | CASGRNSYNEQFF | TGTGCTAGTGGTCGCAACTCCTACAATGAGCAGTTCTTC
TRBJ2-3 | TRBV12-3/TRBV12-4 | many | - | CASSDTRDTQYF | TGTGCCAGCAGCGACACGAGGGATACGCAGTATTTT
TRBJ2-3 | TRBV4-3 | - | TRBD2 | CASSQDLISGTKTHTDTQYF | TGCGCCAGCAGCCAAGATCTTATTAGCGGGACTAAGACCCACACAGATACGCAGTATTTT
TRBJ2-7 | TRBV29-1 | few | TRBD2 | CSVSPAGVTYEQYF | TGCAGCGTTAGCCCAGCGGGAGTAACCTACGAGCAGTACTTC
TRBJ2-1 | TRBV20-1 | - | TRBD2 | CSARGGLAGPSSYNEQFF | TGCAGTGCTAGAGGGGGACTAGCGGGGCCGAGCTCCTACAATGAGCAGTTCTTC
TRBJ2-6 | TRBV2 | - | - | CASSGSISGANVLTF | TGTGCCAGCAGTGGTTCGATCTCTGGGGCCAACGTCCTGACTTTC
TRBJ2-1 | TRBV12-3/TRBV12-4 | - | - | CASSWVSGTVDEQFF | TGTGCCAGCAGTTGGGTTTCGGGTACAGTCGATGAGCAGTTCTTC
TRBJ2-3 | TRBV20-1 | many | TRBD2 | CSATTSGFNTDTQYF | TGCAGTGCTACTACTAGCGGTTTTAACACAGATACGCAGTATTTT
TRBJ2-5 | TRBV20-1 | - | TRBD1 | CSAVGTANQETQYF | TGCAGTGCTGTTGGGACAGCCAACCAAGAGACCCAGTACTTC
TRBJ2-7 | TRBV5-1 | few | TRBD1 | CASSPAPQDRGLYEQYF | TGCGCCAGCAGCCCCGCTCCCCAGGACAGGGGGCTCTACGAGCAGTACTTC
TRBJ2-5 | TRBV10-3 | few | TRBD1 | CAISVNRGQETQYF | TGTGCCATCAGTGTGAACAGGGGTCAAGAGACCCAGTACTTC